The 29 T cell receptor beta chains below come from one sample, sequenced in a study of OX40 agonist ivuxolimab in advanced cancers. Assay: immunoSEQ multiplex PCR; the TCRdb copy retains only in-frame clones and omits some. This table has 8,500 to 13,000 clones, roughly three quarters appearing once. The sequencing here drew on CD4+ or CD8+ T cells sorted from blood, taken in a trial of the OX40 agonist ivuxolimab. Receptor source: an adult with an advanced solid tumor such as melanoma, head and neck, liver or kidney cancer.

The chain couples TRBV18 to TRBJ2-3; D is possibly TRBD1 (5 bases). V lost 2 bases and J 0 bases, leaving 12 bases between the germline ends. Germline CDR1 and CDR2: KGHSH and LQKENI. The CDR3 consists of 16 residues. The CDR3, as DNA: TGTGCCAGCTCACCAATGACAGCGACTAGCACAGATACGCAGTATTTT. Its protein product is CASSPMTATSTDTQYF.

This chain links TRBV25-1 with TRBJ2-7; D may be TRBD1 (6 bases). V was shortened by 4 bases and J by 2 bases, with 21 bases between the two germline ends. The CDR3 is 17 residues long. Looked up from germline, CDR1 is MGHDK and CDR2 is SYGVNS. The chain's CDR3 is CASSGALGQIRAYEQYF. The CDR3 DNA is TGTGCCAGCAGTGGGGCCTTAGGACAGATAAGGGCCTACGAGCAGTACTTC.

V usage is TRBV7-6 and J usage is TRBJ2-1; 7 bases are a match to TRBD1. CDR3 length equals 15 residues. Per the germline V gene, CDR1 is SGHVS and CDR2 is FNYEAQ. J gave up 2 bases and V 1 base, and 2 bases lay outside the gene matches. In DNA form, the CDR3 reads TGTGCCAGCAGCTTAGGCGACAGGGCCTACAATGAGCAGTTCTTC. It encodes CASSLGDRAYNEQFF.

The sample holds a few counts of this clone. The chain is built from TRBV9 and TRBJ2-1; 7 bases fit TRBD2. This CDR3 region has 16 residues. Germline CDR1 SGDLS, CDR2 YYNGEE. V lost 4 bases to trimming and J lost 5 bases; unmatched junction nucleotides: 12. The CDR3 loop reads CASSSFGGGEDNEQFF. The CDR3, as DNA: TGTGCCAGCAGCTCCTTTGGGGGAGGGGAGGACAATGAGCAGTTCTTC. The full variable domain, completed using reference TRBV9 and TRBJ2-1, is DSGVTQTPKHLITATGQRVTLRCSPRSGDLSVYWYQQSLDQGLQFLIQYYNGEERAKGNILERFSAQQFPDLHSELNLSSLELGDSALYFCASSSFGGGEDNEQFFGPGTRLTVL.

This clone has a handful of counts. Written as DNA, the CDR3 is TGTGCCAGCATTGAGACCGGCCCCAATCAGCCCCAGCATTTT. The encoded protein is CASIETGPNQPQHF. The chain uses TRBV6-1 and TRBJ1-5; D is uncertain. V lost 7 bases and J 3 bases, leaving 13 bases between the germline ends. The CDR3 has 14 residues. Germline CDR1 and CDR2: MNHNS and SASEGT.

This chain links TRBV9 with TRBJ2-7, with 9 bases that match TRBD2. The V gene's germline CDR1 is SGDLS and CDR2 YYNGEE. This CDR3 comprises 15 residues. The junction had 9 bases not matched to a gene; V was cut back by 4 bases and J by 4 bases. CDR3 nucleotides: TGTGCCAGCAGCCCCCTGGCGGGAGGGGGGTACGAGCAGTACTTC. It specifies CASSPLAGGGYEQYF.

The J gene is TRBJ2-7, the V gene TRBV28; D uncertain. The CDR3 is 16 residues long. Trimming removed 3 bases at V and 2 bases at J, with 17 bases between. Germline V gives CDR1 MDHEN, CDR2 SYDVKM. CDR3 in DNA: TGTGCCAGCAGTTTGAGGAGAGGACCTTTCGCCTACGAGCAGTACTTC. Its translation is CASSLRRGPFAYEQYF.

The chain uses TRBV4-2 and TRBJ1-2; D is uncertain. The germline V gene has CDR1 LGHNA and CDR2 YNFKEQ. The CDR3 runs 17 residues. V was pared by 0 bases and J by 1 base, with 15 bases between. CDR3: CASSQEGSGSGNYGYTF. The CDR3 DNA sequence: TGTGCCAGCAGCCAAGAGGGGTCGGGTAGCGGTAACTATGGCTACACCTTC.

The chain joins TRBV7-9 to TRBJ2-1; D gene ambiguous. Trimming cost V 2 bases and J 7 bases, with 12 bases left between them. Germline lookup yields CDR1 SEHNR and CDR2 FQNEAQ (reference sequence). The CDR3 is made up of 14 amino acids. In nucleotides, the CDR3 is TGTGCCAGCAGCTTAATGAGCTTGTGGAATGAGCAGTTCTTC. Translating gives CASSLMSLWNEQFF.

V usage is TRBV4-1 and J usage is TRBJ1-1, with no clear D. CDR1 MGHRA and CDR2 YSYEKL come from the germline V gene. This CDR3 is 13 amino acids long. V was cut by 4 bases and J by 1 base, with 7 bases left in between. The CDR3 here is CASSLFKNTEAFF. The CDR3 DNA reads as TGCGCCAGCAGCCTCTTCAAGAACACTGAAGCTTTCTTT.

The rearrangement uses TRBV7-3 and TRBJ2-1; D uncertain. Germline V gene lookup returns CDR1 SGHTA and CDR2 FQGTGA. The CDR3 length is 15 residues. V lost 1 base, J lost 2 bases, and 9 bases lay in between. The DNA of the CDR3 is TGTGCCAGCAGCTTAAATCCGGGTACCTACAATGAGCAGTTCTTC. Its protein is CASSLNPGTYNEQFF.

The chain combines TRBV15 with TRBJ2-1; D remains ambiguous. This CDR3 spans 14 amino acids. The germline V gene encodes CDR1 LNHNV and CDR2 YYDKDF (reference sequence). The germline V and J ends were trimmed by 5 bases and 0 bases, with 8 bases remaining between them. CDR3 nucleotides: TGTGCCACCAGCCCGTCGAGCTCCTACAATGAGCAGTTCTTC. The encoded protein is CATSPSSSYNEQFF.

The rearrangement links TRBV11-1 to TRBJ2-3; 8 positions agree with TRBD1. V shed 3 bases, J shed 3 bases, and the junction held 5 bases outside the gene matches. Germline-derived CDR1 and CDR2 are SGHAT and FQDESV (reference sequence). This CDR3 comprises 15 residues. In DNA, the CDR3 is TGTGCCAGCAGCTTGCCCAGGGGGCTGACAGATACGCAGTATTTT. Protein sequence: CASSLPRGLTDTQYF.

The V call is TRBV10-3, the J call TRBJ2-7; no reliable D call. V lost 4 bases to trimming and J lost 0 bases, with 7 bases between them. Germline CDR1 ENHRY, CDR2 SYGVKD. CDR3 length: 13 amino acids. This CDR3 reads CAISAGTSYEQYF. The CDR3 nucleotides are TGTGCCATCAGTGCCGGCACCTCCTACGAGCAGTACTTC.

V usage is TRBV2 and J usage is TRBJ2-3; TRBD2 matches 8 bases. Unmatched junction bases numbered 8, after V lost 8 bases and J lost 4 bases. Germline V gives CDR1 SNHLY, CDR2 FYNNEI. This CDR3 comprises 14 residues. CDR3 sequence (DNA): TGTGCCAGCTATACGGGGGGGCCGGCAGATACGCAGTATTTT. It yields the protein CASYTGGPADTQYF.

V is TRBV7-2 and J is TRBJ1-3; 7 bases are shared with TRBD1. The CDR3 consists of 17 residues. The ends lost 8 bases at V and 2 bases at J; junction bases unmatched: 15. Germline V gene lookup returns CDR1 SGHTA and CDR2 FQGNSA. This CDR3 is CASGNPTGTFPGNTIYF. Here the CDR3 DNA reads TGTGCCAGCGGCAATCCGACAGGGACTTTTCCTGGAAACACCATATATTTT.

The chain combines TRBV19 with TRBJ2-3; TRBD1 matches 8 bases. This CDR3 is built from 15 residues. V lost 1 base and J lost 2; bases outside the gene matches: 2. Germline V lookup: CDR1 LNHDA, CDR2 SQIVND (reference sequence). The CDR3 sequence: CASSIGTGITDTQYF. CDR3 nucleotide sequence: TGTGCCAGTAGTATAGGGACAGGGATCACAGATACGCAGTATTTT.

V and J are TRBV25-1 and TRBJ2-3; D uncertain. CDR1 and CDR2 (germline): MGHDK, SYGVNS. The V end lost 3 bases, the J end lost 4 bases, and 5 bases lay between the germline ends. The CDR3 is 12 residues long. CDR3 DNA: TGTGCCAGCAGTGATCCGTCAGATACGCAGTATTTT. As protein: CASSDPSDTQYF.

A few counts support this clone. CDR3 DNA sequence: TGTGCCAGCCGTACCCTCCCGACCTCTCGAGCTAATGAAAAACTGTTTTTT. Translating it yields CASRTLPTSRANEKLFF. The chain links TRBV11-3 to TRBJ1-4, with D unclear. From germline, CDR1 is SGHNT and CDR2 YENEEA. V lost 8 bases, J lost 3 bases, and 22 bases lay in between. This CDR3 spans 17 amino acids. Based on the CDR3 plus reference TRBV11-3 and TRBJ1-4, the full variable domain is EAGVVQSPRYKIIEKKQPVAFWCNPISGHNTLYWYLQNLGQGPELLIRYENEEAVDDSQLPKDRFSAERLKGVDSTLKIQPAELGDSAVYLCASRTLPTSRANEKLFFGSGTQLSVL.

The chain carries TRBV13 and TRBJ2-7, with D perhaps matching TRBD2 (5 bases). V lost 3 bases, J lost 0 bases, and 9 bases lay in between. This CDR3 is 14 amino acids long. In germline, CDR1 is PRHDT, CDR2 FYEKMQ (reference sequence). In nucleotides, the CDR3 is TGTGCCAGCAGCTTCGGGAAGAGCTCCTACGAGCAGTACTTC. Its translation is CASSFGKSSYEQYF.

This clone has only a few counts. CDR3 in amino acids: CASRQTGSDTEAFF. For the CDR3, the DNA is TGTGCCAGCAGGCAGACAGGGTCGGACACTGAAGCTTTCTTT. This chain joins TRBV11-3 and TRBJ1-1, with TRBD1 identical over 7 bases. This CDR3 spans 14 amino acids. V gave up 6 bases and J gave up 3 bases; unmatched junction bases: 7. The germline V gene encodes CDR1 SGHNT and CDR2 YENEEA.

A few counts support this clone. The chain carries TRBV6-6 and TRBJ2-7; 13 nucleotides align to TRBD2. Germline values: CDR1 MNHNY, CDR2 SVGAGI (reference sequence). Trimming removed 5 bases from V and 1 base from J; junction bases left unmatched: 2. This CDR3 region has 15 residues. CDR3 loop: CASSGGLAGSYEQYF. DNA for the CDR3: TGTGCCAGCAGTGGGGGACTAGCGGGATCCTACGAGCAGTACTTC.

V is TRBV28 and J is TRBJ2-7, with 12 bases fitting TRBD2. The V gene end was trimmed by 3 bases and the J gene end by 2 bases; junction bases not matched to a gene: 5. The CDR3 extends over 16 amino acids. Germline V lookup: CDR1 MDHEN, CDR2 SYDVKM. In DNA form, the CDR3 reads TGTGCCAGCAGTTTCCAAAGGACTAGCGGGACCTACGAGCAGTACTTC. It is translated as CASSFQRTSGTYEQYF. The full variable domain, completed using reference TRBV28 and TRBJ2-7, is DVKVTQSSRYLVKRTGEKVFLECVQDMDHENMFWYRQDPGLGLRLIYFSYDVKMKEKGDIPEGYSVSREKKERFSLILESASTNQTSMYLCASSFQRTSGTYEQYFGPGTRLTVT.

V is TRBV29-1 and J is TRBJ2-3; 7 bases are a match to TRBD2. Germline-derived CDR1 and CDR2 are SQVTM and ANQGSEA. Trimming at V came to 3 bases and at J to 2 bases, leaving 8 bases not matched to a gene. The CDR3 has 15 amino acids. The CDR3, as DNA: TGCAGCGTTGAGGTCCCTAGCGGCCCCACAGATACGCAGTATTTT. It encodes CSVEVPSGPTDTQYF.

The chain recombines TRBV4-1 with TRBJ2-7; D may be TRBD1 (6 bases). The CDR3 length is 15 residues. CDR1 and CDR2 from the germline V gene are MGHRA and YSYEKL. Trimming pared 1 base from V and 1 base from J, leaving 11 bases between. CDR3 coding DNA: TGCGCCAGCAGCCAAGTGTACAGGGCTTCCTACGAGCAGTACTTC. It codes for CASSQVYRASYEQYF.

CDR3 loop: CASSDSPGTPRGTQYF. DNA of the CDR3: TGTGCCAGCAGTGACTCGCCAGGGACACCAAGAGGGACCCAGTACTTC. This chain connects TRBV6-4 to TRBJ2-5; perhaps TRBD1 as D (6 bases). CDR1 MRHNA and CDR2 SNTAGT come from the germline V gene. The CDR3 consists of 16 residues. The V gene lost 0 bases and the J gene lost 7 bases, with 18 bases spanning the gap.

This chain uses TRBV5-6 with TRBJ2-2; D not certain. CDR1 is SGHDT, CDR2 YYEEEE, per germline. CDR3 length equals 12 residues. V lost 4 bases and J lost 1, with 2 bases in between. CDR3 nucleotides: TGTGCCAGCAGCCTGAACACCGGGGAGCTGTTTTTT. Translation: CASSLNTGELFF.

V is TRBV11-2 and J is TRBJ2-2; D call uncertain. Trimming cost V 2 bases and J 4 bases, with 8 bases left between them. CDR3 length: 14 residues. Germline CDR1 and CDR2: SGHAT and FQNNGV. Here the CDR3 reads CASSLFRSTGELFF. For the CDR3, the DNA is TGTGCCAGCAGCTTATTTCGCTCCACCGGGGAGCTGTTTTTT.

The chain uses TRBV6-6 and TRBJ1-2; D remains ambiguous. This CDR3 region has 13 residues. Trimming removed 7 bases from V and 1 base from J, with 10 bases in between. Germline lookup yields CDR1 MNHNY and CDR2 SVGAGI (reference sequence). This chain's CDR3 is CASIGQRNYGYTF. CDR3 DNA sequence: TGTGCCAGCATCGGCCAGCGTAACTATGGCTACACCTTC.